This TCR beta chain emerged from a study of T cell repertoires in cytomegalovirus infection. Across the whole study: Both a matching HLA type and CMV infection were indicated by public TCR beta signatures.

TCRdb used MiXCR to reprocess the reads, holding one entry per CDR3 protein. The table records about 300,000 distinct CDR3 sequences, 9.6% of them present only once. The CDR3 runs 12 residues. Germline assignment: CDR1 SGHDT and CDR2 YYEEEE. V lost 6 bases and J 10 bases, leaving 16 bases between the germline ends. Broader study findings: Adding up the frequency of public TCR beta families identified people who carried CMV plus the relevant HLA. Ex vivo responses were dominated by HLA-C-restricted CMV-specific TCR beta clonotypes.

At least ten counts were recorded for this clonotype. Its specificity is not known. The TCR was taken from a human donor in good health (CMV status not recorded). Some clones in this sample may be carry-over from other donors' samples. The gene calls are TRBV5-6 and TRBJ1-1; D ambiguous. Sequencing was performed on PBMCs. The CDR3 sequence: CASTRTGRGAFF. In nucleotides, the CDR3 is TGTGCCAGCACACGGACCGGCCGGGGAGCTTTCTTT. The full variable domain, completed using reference TRBV5-6 and TRBJ1-1, is DAGVTQSPTHLIKTRGQQVTLRCSPKSGHDTVSWYQQALGQGPQFIFQYYEEEERQRGNFPDRFSGHQFPNYSSELNVNALLLGDSALYLCASTRTGRGAFFGQGTRLTVV.